This T cell receptor beta chain was recorded in a study of shared clonotypes between healthy human individuals. Across the study: A couple of women and three men aged 18 to 49 served as donors.

CD8 cells regarded as naive lacked CD45RO, were positively chosen for CCR7, and omitted terminally differentiated effector memory CD45RA+ cells. The CDR3 loop spans 13 amino acids. CDR1 SGHNT and CDR2 YYREEE come from the germline V gene (reference sequence). Trimming shortened V by 0 bases and J by 8 bases, and 9 bases separated the two germline ends. Generated by immunoSEQ multiplex PCR, the TCRdb table keeps only in-frame clones and is missing some. The sample has about 2.1 million clones; about 92% are singletons. This sequence was found in a man aged 18 to 35 in good health. Some clones in this sample may be carry-over from other donors' samples. This rearrangement joins TRBV5-4 to TRBJ2-1; D not certain. The sample comprised naive CD8+ T cells from PBMCs. Written as DNA, the CDR3 is TGTGCCAGCAGCTTGGGCCCCGTGGATGAGCAGTTCTTC. It codes for CASSLGPVDEQFF.